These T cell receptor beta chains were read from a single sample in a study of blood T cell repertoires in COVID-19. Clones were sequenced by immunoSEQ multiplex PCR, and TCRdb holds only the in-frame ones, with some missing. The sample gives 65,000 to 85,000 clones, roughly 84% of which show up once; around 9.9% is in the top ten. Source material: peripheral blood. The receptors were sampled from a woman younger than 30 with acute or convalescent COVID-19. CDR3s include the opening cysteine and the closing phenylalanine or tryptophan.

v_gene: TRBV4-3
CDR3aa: CASSQDRGLAVKETQYF

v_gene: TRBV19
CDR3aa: CASSPRQGAHEQFF

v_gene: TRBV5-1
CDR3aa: CASSPVVGRVNTGELFF

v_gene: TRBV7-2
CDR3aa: CASSFTPGNEQFF

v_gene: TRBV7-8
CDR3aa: CASSWRGDYGYTF

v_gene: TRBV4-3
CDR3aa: CASSQDFRGTYEQYF

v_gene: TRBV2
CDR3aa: CASEFSTEAFF

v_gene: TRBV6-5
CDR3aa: CASSLTSGGPAQYF

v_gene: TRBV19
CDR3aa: CASSPLLAGEFNEQFF

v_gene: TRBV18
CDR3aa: CASSSSGGDGYTF

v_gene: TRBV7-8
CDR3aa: CASSAQGQGYNSPLHF

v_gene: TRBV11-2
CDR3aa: CASRPSAGTLGYEQYF

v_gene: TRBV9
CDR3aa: CASQQGAVGNTIYF

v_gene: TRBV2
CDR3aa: CASSDRDRGQSPTPPLHF

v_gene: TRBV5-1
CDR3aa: CASSLRTGSYEQYF

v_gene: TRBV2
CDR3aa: CASRGTGPSGNTIYF

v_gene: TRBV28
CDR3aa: CASSLTIPRSEAFF

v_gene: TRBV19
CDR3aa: CASSPGTAHEKLFF

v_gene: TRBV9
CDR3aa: CASSPLQGAWTEAFF

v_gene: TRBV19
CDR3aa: CASSPYRQGAYNEQFF

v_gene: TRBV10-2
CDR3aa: CASKRSSTSGGASKDTQYF

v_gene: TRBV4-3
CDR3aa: CASSPGTGVSSYEQYF

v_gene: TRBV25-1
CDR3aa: CASSEWSASGSKDTQYF

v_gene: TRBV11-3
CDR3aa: CASSFPPGSAKWNEQFF

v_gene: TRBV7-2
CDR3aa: CASSLVGTGTGELFF

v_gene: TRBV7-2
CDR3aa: CASSLGRGLAGAYEQYF

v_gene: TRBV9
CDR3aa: CASSVGQGNYEQYF

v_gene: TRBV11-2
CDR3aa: CASSSGTGQETQYF

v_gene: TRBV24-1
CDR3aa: CATSDAPRGLAGPSYNEQFF

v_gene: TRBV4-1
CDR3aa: CASSQDLPGNTEAFF

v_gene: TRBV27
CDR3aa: CASSLAFTTANTGELFF

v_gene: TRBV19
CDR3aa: CASSMRGGDTEAFF

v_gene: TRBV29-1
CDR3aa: CSVALTTEKGYGYTF

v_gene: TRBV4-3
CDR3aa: CASSQDLSGTGNIYGYTF

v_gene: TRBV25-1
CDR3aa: CASSDSKTVPNEKLFF

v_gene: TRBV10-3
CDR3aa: CAISDPTGNTEAFF

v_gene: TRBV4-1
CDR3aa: CASSQGVQGYGYTF

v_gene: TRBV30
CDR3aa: CAWSKREGLNTQYF

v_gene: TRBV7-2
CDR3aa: CASSPAGGSYEQYF

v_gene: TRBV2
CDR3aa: CASRATGGHQPQHF

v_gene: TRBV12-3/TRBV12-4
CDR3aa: CASSWAGGETQYF

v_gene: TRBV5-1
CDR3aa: CASSFIGTSGDNEQFF

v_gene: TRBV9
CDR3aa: CASSVATTGGGDTQYF

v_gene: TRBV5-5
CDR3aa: CASSLSGGTYEQYF

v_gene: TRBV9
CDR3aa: CASSVAQSTNYGYTF

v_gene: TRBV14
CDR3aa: CASSQDRRRTEIQPQHF

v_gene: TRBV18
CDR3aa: CASSPGGQGFDTQYF

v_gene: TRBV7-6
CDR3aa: CASSLGENQPQHF

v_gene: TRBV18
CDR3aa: CASSPVGDTDTQYF

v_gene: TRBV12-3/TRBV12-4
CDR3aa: CASSLVFGNEQFF

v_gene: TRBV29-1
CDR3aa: CSATSSNTGELFF

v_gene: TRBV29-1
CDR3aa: CSVDIAGVGEQFF

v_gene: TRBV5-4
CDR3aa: CASSLDGYSSSGNTIYF

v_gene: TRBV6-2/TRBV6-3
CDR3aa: CASSHNRGNTEAFF

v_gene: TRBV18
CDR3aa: CASSPIGQPNQPQHF